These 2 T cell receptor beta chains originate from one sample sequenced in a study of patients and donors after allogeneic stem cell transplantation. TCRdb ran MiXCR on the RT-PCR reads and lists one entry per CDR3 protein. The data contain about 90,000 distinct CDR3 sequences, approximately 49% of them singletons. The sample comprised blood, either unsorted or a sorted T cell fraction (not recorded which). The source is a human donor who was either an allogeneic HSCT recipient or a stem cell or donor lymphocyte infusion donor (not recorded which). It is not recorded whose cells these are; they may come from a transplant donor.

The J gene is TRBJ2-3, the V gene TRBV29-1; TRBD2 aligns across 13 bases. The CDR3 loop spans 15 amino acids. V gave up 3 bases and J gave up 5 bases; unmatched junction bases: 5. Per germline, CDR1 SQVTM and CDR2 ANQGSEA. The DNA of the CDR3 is TGCAGCGTTGAGCGACTAGCGGGAGGTGGAGATACGCAGTATTTT. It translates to CSVERLAGGGDTQYF.

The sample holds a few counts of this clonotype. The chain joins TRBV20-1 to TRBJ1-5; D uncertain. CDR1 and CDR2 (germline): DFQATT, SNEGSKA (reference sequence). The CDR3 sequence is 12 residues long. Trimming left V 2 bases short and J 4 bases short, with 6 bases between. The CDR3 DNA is TGCAGTGCTAGATTCCCTAATCAGCCCCAGCATTTT. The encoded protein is CSARFPNQPQHF.